The entry below gives a single T cell receptor beta chain sequence along with its context. The sample originates from a study of blood T cell repertoires in COVID-19. Study as a whole: The samples span acute and convalescent COVID-19 from the United States, Italy and Spain. Sample material is recorded as cDNA or gDNA derived from T cells, B-cell-depleted T cells, or PBMCs.

The method was immunoSEQ multiplex PCR; TCRdb's version includes in-frame clones alone and lacks a portion of them. The table shows some 11,000 clones, with 73% occurring only once. Input material: peripheral blood. This sequence originates from a human donor in a cohort sampled during active COVID-19.

CDR3 nucleotide sequence: TGTGCCAGCAGCTCCAAGACTTACGGAAATGAAAAACTGTTTTTT. It codes for CASSSKTYGNEKLFF. The chain has TRBV5-6 and TRBJ1-4, with D uncertain. Germline values: CDR1 SGHDT, CDR2 YYEEEE. The CDR3 contains 15 residues. V gave up 3 bases and J gave up 5 bases, with 14 bases separating them.